These 25 T cell receptor beta chains were all obtained from the same sample, sequenced in a study of post-analysis software for immune sequencing data. Prepared libraries of TCR beta cDNA carried unique molecular identifiers. TCRdb redid the calling of the PCR reads with MiXCR, one entry per CDR3 protein. The sample has roughly 200,000 distinct CDR3 sequences; approximately 29% are singletons. Whole-study findings and limits: About five TRBV segments, including TRBV5-6, TRBV5-1 and TRBV20-1, were more frequent in patients than controls.

These receptors' targets are unknown. Sequenced: blood. The origin of the receptors is a girl aged 2-17 years with multiple sclerosis.

This clonotype was counted ten times or more. V gene TRBV7-3 combines with J gene TRBJ2-1; no firm D call. CDR1 is SGHTA, CDR2 FQGTGA, per germline. V lost 4 bases and J 5 bases, leaving 6 bases between the germline ends. There are 12 residues in the CDR3. The DNA of the CDR3 is TGTGCCAGCAGCTCAAGCAACAATGAGCAGTTCTTC. This encodes CASSSSNNEQFF.

V gene TRBV21-1 combines with J gene TRBJ1-5; the DNA was not used to check the table's D call, TRBD1. TRBV21-1 is a recognized pseudogene. The CDR3 consists of 9 residues. The CDR3 protein is CAGDQPQHF. CDR3 DNA sequence: TGTGCAGGGGATCAGCCCCAGCATTTT.

The chain is built from TRBV30 and TRBJ1-5, with D possibly being TRBD1 (5 bases). Germline CDR1 and CDR2: GTSNPN and SVGIG (reference sequence). CDR3 length: 14 residues. With 5 bases removed from V and 2 bases from J, the gap between germline ends came to 13 bases. The CDR3 DNA reads as TGTGCCTGGGGAACAGGTCTGGGCAATCAGCCCCAGCATTTT. Translated: CAWGTGLGNQPQHF.

This clonotype showed up many times. This rearrangement joins TRBV5-1 to TRBJ2-7, with D possibly being TRBD2 (5 bases). The V and J ends lost 1 base and 5 bases respectively, with 13 bases between them. CDR1 and CDR2 (germline): SGHRS, YFSETQ. The CDR3 has 14 residues. This CDR3 is CASSLSGGSDEQYF. The CDR3 coding sequence is TGCGCCAGCAGCTTGTCCGGTGGTAGCGACGAGCAGTACTTC. The full variable domain, its missing parts supplied by reference TRBV5-1 and TRBJ2-7, is KAGVTQTPRYLIKTRGQQVTLSCSPISGHRSVSWYQQTPGQGLQFLFEYFSETQRNKGNFPGRFSGRQFSNSRSEMNVSTLELGDSALYLCASSLSGGSDEQYFGPGTRLTVT.

This clonotype came up many times. The CDR3 loop reads CASSEGRTYEQYF. As DNA, the CDR3 is TGCGCCAGCAGCGAGGGCAGGACCTACGAGCAGTACTTC. The J gene is TRBJ2-7, the V gene TRBV5-1; weak D call: TRBD2 (5 bases). The germline V gene has CDR1 SGHRS and CDR2 YFSETQ. The CDR3 length is 13 residues. V shed 4 bases and J shed 2 bases, with 10 bases lying between them.

This clonotype has a handful of counts. The CDR3 DNA reads as TGCAGTGCTAGAGATTACAGCCGCTATGGCTACACCTTC. This gives the protein CSARDYSRYGYTF. The J gene is TRBJ1-2, the V gene TRBV20-1; D unresolved. Germline V gene data show CDR1 as DFQATT and CDR2 as SNEGSKA (reference sequence). The CDR3 loop spans 13 amino acids. V dropped 0 bases and J dropped 4 bases, with 9 bases sitting between them.

Regarding this clonotype: One junction end does not reproduce the germline sequence, and a read error may be involved. The chain couples TRBV11-2 to TRBJ2-1; D may correspond to TRBD1 or TRBD2 (5 bases each). The length of the CDR3 is 15 residues. Germline V gives CDR1 SGHAT, CDR2 FQNNGV. CDR3 sequence (DNA): TGTGCCAGCAGCCGAACTATCGGGACCTACAATGAGCAGTGCTTC. Translation: CASSRTIGTYNEQCF. The full variable domain, rest sourced from reference TRBV11-2 and TRBJ2-1, is EAGVAQSPRYKIIEKRQSVAFWCNPISGHATLYWYQQILGQGPKLLIQFQNNGVVDDSQLPKDRFSAERLKGVDSTLKIQPAKLEDSAVYLCASSRTIGTYNEQCFGPGTRLTVL.

This clonotype appeared many times. The V gene is TRBV14, the J gene TRBJ2-7, with D maybe TRBD2 (6 bases). This CDR3 has 14 amino acids. The ends were cut back, 1 base at V and 9 bases at J, with 16 bases in the middle. Germline CDR1 and CDR2: SGHDN and FVKESK. The DNA of the CDR3 is TGTGCCAGCAGCCAAGCCCGGGACTTTTCCAGGCAGTACTTC. This translates into CASSQARDFSRQYF.

A few counts support this clonotype. The chain recombines TRBV6-1 with TRBJ2-1; 9 bases map to TRBD2. This CDR3 is built from 16 residues. The V gene's germline CDR1 is MNHNS and CDR2 SASEGT. The V gene end was trimmed by 5 bases and the J gene end by 6 bases; junction bases not matched to a gene: 11. The CDR3 is CASSSRGSGGGNEQFF. As DNA, the CDR3 is TGTGCCAGCAGTTCCCGTGGTAGCGGGGGTGGCAATGAGCAGTTCTTC.

V usage is TRBV5-1 and J usage is TRBJ2-7; D uncertain. Per the germline V gene, CDR1 is SGHRS and CDR2 is YFSETQ. V was shortened by 0 bases and J by 0 bases, with 7 bases between the two germline ends. The CDR3 consists of 14 residues. In DNA form, the CDR3 reads TGCGCCAGCAGCTTGGGTATCGGCTCCTACGAGCAGTACTTC. Amino acid sequence: CASSLGIGSYEQYF. The full variable domain, completed using reference TRBV5-1 and TRBJ2-7, is KAGVTQTPRYLIKTRGQQVTLSCSPISGHRSVSWYQQTPGQGLQFLFEYFSETQRNKGNFPGRFSGRQFSNSRSEMNVSTLELGDSALYLCASSLGIGSYEQYFGPGTRLTVT.

This clonotype came up a few times. A much more abundant neighbour one base away suggests this may be a read error. V is TRBV29-1 and J is TRBJ1-1, with D hard to call. Germline V gene sequence: CDR1 SQVTM, CDR2 ANQGSEA. V lost 7 bases and J lost 4, with 10 bases in between. This CDR3 has 11 amino acids. Written as DNA, the CDR3 is TGCAGCGCCGGGGTGAGCACTGAAGCTTTCTTT. Residues: CSAGVSTEAFF.

The chain recombines TRBV18 with TRBJ1-2, with D possibly TRBD1 on 6 matching bases. The CDR3 length is 12 residues. Germline lookup yields CDR1 KGHSH and CDR2 LQKENI. Trimming took off 6 bases at V and 3 bases at J, with 8 bases between the two ends. CDR3: CASSGTHYGYTF. The CDR3 nucleotides are TGTGCCAGCTCCGGGACACACTATGGCTACACCTTC.

The CDR3 coding sequence is TGTGCCAGCAGTGCCTCGACAGGATCAAATCAGCCCCAGCATTTT. Its translation: CASSASTGSNQPQHF. V is TRBV12-3 or TRBV12-4 and J is TRBJ1-5; maybe TRBD1 (6 bases). Trimming stripped 5 bases from V and 4 bases from J, with 15 bases between. This CDR3 is 15 amino acids long.

The table lists this clonotype with many counts. This chain links TRBV29-1 with TRBJ1-6; D possibly corresponds to TRBD1 (5 bases). Trimming removed 5 bases at V and 9 bases at J, with 17 bases between. This CDR3 is built from 14 residues. CDR1 SQVTM and CDR2 ANQGSEA come from the germline V gene. CDR3 nucleotides: TGCAGCGTTTCTGGGGGGACCATTGGTTCACCCCTCCACTTT. Protein: CSVSGGTIGSPLHF.

This clonotype has only a few counts. The chain couples TRBV7-9 to TRBJ2-5, with a possible D match to TRBD1 (5 bases). TRBJ2-7 matches the DNA end more closely, so the J call is doubtful. The germline V gene encodes CDR1 SEHNR and CDR2 FQNEAQ (reference sequence). The CDR3 has 13 amino acids. CDR3 loop: CASSLALGDEQYF. In DNA form, the CDR3 reads TGTGCCAGCAGCTTAGCGTTAGGGGACGAGCAGTACTTC.

This clonotype was seen a handful of times. The rearrangement links TRBV5-1 to TRBJ1-1, with TRBD1 matching over 7 bases. CDR1 and CDR2 (germline): SGHRS, YFSETQ. This CDR3 comprises 14 residues. V lost 4 bases and J lost 3; bases outside the gene matches: 6. The CDR3 nucleotides are TGCGCCAGCAGCCGAGACAGGGTCGACACTGAAGCTTTCTTT. Protein: CASSRDRVDTEAFF.

For this clonotype: A single base separates this from a much larger clone, so it may be a read error. This chain connects TRBV29-1 to TRBJ2-1; TRBD1 is a possible D gene (5 bases). The DNA matches TRBJ2-7 better at its end, which makes the J call doubtful. Looked up from germline, CDR1 is SQVTM and CDR2 is ANQGSEA. The CDR3 length is 14 residues. The CDR3 here is CSGRSGIPYNEQYF. The CDR3 coding sequence is TGCAGCGGCAGATCAGGGATACCCTACAATGAGCAGTACTTC.

A few counts support this clonotype. As DNA, the CDR3 is TGTGCCAGCTCACCGGCCAATTCCTACAATGAGCAGTACTTC. The encoded protein is CASSPANSYNEQYF. The chain uses TRBV18 and TRBJ2-1, with D unclear. Matching the DNA end better, TRBJ2-7 makes the J call doubtful. Germline CDR1 and CDR2: KGHSH and LQKENI. There are 14 residues in the CDR3.

This clonotype has more than one count but fewer than ten. The chain couples TRBV2 to TRBJ2-4; no clear D. The CDR3 runs to 15 residues. Per germline, CDR1 SNHLY and CDR2 FYNNEI. V lost 6 bases and J lost 0, with 12 bases in between. CDR3 DNA sequence: TGTGCCAGCAGACCAGAAAAACTAGCCAAAAACATTCAGTACTTC. Its protein is CASRPEKLAKNIQYF. Using reference TRBV2 and TRBJ2-4 for the parts outside the CDR3, the full variable domain is EPEVTQTPSHQVTQMGQEVILRCVPISNHLYFYWYRQILGQKVEFLVSFYNNEISEKSEIFDDQFSVERPDGSNFTLKIRSTKLEDSAMYFCASRPEKLAKNIQYFGAGTRLSVL.

This clonotype has ten or more counts. The chain combines TRBV7-2 with TRBJ2-5; D is uncertain. The V end was cut by 8 bases, the J end by 5 bases, with 21 bases between. Germline V gene lookup returns CDR1 SGHTA and CDR2 FQGNSA. This CDR3 contains 15 residues. In DNA form, the CDR3 reads TGTGCCAGCTCCTTGACGCGTCCGAGGCGCGAGACCCAGTACTTC. Translation: CASSLTRPRRETQYF.

On this clonotype itself: This may be a read error, as it is one base from a much larger clone. For the CDR3, the DNA is TGTGCCAGCAGCGTTGTGAGCGGGAGAACAGATACGCAGTATTTT. Its protein is CASSVVSGRTDTQYF. V gene TRBV7-2 combines with J gene TRBJ2-3; TRBD2 aligns across 8 bases. Germline-derived CDR1 and CDR2 are SGHTA and FQGNSA. The CDR3 covers 15 residues. J gave up 3 bases and V 5 bases, and 7 bases lay outside the gene matches. Full variable domain (rest looked up from reference TRBV7-2 and TRBJ2-3): GAGVSQSPSNKVTEKGKDVELRCDPISGHTALYWYRQSLGQGLEFLIYFQGNSAPDKSGLPSDRFSAERTGGSVSTLTIQRTQQEDSAVYLCASSVVSGRTDTQYFGPGTRLTVL.

This sequence joins TRBV6-6 and TRBJ1-3; D not resolved. CDR1 is MNHNY, CDR2 SVGAGI, per germline (reference sequence). Trimming cost V 6 bases and J 4 bases, with 19 bases left between them. This CDR3 has 16 residues. CDR3 in amino acids: CASRPRIQSEGNTIYF. The CDR3 coding sequence is TGTGCCAGCAGGCCGAGAATCCAGTCGGAAGGAAACACCATATATTTT.

A few counts support this clonotype. This sequence joins TRBV4-1 and TRBJ2-7, with a weak D call TRBD2 (6 bases). CDR3 size: 17 residues. The ends were cut back, 4 bases at V and 6 bases at J, with 25 bases in the middle. The V gene's germline CDR1 is MGHRA and CDR2 YSYEKL. In DNA, the CDR3 is TGCGCCAGCAGCCCGATTTGGAGGGCCCCTTCCGATCGCGAGCAGTACTTC. Translating gives CASSPIWRAPSDREQYF.

V usage is TRBV2 and J usage is TRBJ2-7; TRBD2 is a possible D gene (5 bases). Germline CDR1 reads SNHLY; CDR2 reads FYNNEI. Trimming pared 4 bases from V and 5 bases from J, leaving 12 bases between. This CDR3 has 13 residues. This CDR3 reads CASSVSVFNEQYF. In DNA form, the CDR3 reads TGTGCCAGCAGTGTTAGCGTCTTCAACGAGCAGTACTTC.

The sample holds many counts of this clonotype. The chain uses TRBV7-6 and TRBJ2-1, with 12 bases identical to TRBD2. Germline V gives CDR1 SGHVS, CDR2 FNYEAQ. With 5 bases clipped from V and 1 base from J, the junction kept 6 bases outside the gene matches. This CDR3 is built from 17 residues. The CDR3 DNA is TGTGCCAGCAGCCAGACTAGCGGGAGAATATCCTACAATGAGCAGTTCTTC. Protein sequence: CASSQTSGRISYNEQFF.